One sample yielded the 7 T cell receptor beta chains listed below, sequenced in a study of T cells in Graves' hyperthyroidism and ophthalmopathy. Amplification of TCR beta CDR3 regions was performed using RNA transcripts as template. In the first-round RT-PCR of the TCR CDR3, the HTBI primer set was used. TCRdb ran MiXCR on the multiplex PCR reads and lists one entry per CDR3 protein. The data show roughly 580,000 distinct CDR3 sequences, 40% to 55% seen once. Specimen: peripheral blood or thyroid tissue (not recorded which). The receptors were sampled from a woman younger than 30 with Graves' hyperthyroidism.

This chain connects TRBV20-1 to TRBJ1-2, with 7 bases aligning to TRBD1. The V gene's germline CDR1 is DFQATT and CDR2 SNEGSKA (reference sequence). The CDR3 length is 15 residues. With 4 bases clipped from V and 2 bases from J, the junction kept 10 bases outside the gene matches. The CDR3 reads CSAIRDRPPNYGYTF. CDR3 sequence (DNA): TGCAGTGCTATCCGGGACAGACCTCCAAACTATGGCTACACCTTC.

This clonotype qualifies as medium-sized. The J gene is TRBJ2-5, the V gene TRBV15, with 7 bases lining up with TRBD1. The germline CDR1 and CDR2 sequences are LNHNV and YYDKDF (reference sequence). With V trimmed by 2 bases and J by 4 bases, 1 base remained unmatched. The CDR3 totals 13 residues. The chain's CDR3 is CATSRRGRETQYF. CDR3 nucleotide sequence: TGTGCCACCAGCAGAAGGGGGCGAGAGACCCAGTACTTC.

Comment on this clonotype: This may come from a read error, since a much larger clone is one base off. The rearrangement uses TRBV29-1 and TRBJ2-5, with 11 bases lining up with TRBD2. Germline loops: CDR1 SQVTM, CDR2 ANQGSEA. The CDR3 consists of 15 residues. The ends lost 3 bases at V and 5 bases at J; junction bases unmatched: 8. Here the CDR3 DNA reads TGCAGCGTTGAGATAGCGGGAGGGCCTGGGGAGACCCAGTACTTC. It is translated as CSVEIAGGPGETQYF.

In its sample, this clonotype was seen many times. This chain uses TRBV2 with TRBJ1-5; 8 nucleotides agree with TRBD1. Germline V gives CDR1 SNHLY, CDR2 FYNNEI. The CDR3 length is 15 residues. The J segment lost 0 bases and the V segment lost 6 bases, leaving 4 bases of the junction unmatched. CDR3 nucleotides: TGTGCCAGCAGCCGGGACAGGTATAGCAATCAGCCCCAGCATTTT. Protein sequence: CASSRDRYSNQPQHF.

DNA for the CDR3: TGTGCCAGCGTTACAGGGAGAGAGACCCAGTACTTC. Residues: CASVTGRETQYF. The genes are TRBV7-8 and TRBJ2-5; D may be TRBD1 (6 bases). Trimming shortened V by 8 bases and J by 4 bases, and 11 bases separated the two germline ends. The CDR3 covers 12 residues. CDR1 SGHVS and CDR2 FQNEAQ come from the germline V gene. Filled out from reference TRBV7-8 and TRBJ2-5, the complete variable domain reads GAGVSQSPRYKVAKRGQDVALRCDPISGHVSLFWYQQALGQGPEFLTYFQNEAQLDKSGLPSDRFFAERPEGSVSTLKIQRTQQEDSAVYLCASVTGRETQYFGPGTRLLVL.

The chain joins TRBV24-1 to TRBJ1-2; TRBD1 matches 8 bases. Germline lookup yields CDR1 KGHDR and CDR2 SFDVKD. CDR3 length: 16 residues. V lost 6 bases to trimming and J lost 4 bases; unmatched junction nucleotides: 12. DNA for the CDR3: TGTGCCACCAGTTCGGACAGGGATGGCCTCAGCTATGGCTACACCTTC. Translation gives CATSSDRDGLSYGYTF.

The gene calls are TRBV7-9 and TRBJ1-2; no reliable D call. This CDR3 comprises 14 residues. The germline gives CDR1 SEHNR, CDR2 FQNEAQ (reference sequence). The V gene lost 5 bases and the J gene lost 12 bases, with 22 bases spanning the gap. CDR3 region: CASSQETVNSGNTF. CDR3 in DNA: TGTGCCAGCAGCCAAGAAACAGTGAACTCTGGAAACACCTTC.